Given below is one T cell receptor beta chain in context. This entry belongs to a study of blood T cell repertoires in COVID-19. Study-wide context: Samples taken during acute and convalescent COVID-19 were collected in the United States, Italy and Spain.

Assay: immunoSEQ multiplex PCR; the TCRdb copy retains only in-frame clones and omits some. Of roughly 140,000 clones in the sample, more than 75% were seen once. The CDR3 is 13 amino acids. Trimming shortened V by 3 bases and J by 9 bases, and 14 bases separated the two germline ends. Germline values: CDR1 SGHAT, CDR2 FQDESV (reference sequence). The sequenced sample was peripheral blood. The V and J genes are TRBV11-1 and TRBJ1-1; tentative D call: TRBD1 (5 bases). This clonotype was sampled from a man between 60 and 75 years old with acute or convalescent COVID-19. Here the CDR3 DNA reads TGTGCCAGCAGCTTCTTGACAGAAAGACAAGCTTTCTTT. This codes for CASSFLTERQAFF.